Sequencing of this T cell receptor beta chain was carried out in a study of blood T cell repertoires in COVID-19. Study at large: Collection of acute and convalescent COVID-19 samples took place in the United States, Italy and Spain. Sample material is recorded as cDNA or gDNA derived from T cells, B-cell-depleted T cells, or PBMCs.

The table came from immunoSEQ multiplex PCR; TCRdb's copy has only in-frame clones and leaves some out. The sample consists of fewer than 200,000 clones, under 80% of them appearing once. In this sample, this clone turned up once. J lost 3 bases, V lost 4 bases, and 6 bases had no gene match. Germline-derived CDR1 and CDR2 are SGHDT and YYEEEE. CDR3 size: 14 residues. The material sequenced was peripheral blood. The chain employs TRBV5-6 and TRBJ2-7; 8 bases match TRBD1. The clonotype comes from a man between 70 and 80 years old with acute or convalescent COVID-19. The CDR3 nucleotides are TGTGCCAGCAGCAGCAGGGGGCTAATCTACGAGCAGTACTTC. It codes for CASSSRGLIYEQYF.